A single sample is the source of the 8 T cell receptor beta chains below, sequenced in a study of T cells in Graves' hyperthyroidism and ophthalmopathy. It was RNA transcripts that yielded the amplified TCR beta CDR3 regions. When the TCR CDR3 underwent first-round RT-PCR, the HTBI primer set was used. From the multiplex PCR reads, TCRdb called clonotypes with MiXCR, one entry per CDR3 protein. The sample has about 350,000 distinct CDR3 sequences; nearly 15% are singletons. The specimen was blood. The source is a woman in her sixties with Graves' ophthalmopathy.

In its sample, this clonotype was seen many times. The rearrangement links TRBV4-1 to TRBJ1-2; no clear D gene. V gave up 4 bases and J gave up 8 bases, with 17 bases separating them. This CDR3 contains 14 residues. CDR1 is MGHRA and CDR2 is YSYEKL in the germline V gene. CDR3 bases: TGCGCCAGCAGCCTTCTAACGGCTGGGGAGGGCTACACCTTC. This codes for CASSLLTAGEGYTF.

This clonotype was seen only a few times. The rearrangement joins TRBV4-2 to TRBJ2-2; 10 bases agree with TRBD2. V dropped 1 base and J dropped 0; count of bases not matched to a gene: 11. Germline V gene data show CDR1 as LGHNA and CDR2 as YNFKEQ. This CDR3 spans 20 amino acids. CDR3 nucleotides: TGTGCCAGCAGCCAAGTACTGGAAGCGGGAGGGGAAACGAACACCGGGGAGCTGTTTTTT. Its protein is CASSQVLEAGGETNTGELFF.

The CDR3 spells CSVGRGTSGRRIGNEQFF. The DNA of the CDR3 is TGCAGCGTTGGTCGAGGGACTAGCGGGAGGCGGATCGGGAATGAGCAGTTCTTC. The chain carries TRBV29-1 and TRBJ2-1; 15 bases align to TRBD2. Germline V gives CDR1 SQVTM, CDR2 ANQGSEA. The CDR3 has 18 residues. V trimming: 4 bases; J trimming: 7 bases; junction bases outside the gene matches: 14.

In this sample, this clonotype turned up a few times. The chain couples TRBV29-1 to TRBJ2-7, with D possibly TRBD1 on 6 matching bases. Germline loops: CDR1 SQVTM, CDR2 ANQGSEA. The V and J ends lost 7 bases and 6 bases respectively, with 13 bases between them. The CDR3 spans 11 residues. CDR3 amino acids: CSAGSGVEQYF. In nucleotides, the CDR3 is TGCAGCGCAGGTTCAGGGGTCGAGCAGTACTTC.

The genes are TRBV5-1 and TRBJ2-1; TRBD1 matches 9 bases. CDR3 size: 16 residues. Per the germline V gene, CDR1 is SGHRS and CDR2 is YFSETQ. Trimming at V came to 4 bases and at J to 5 bases, leaving 10 bases not matched to a gene. CDR3 nucleotides: TGCGCCAGCAGCCTATACGGACAGGGGAGACACAATGAGCAGTTCTTC. It encodes CASSLYGQGRHNEQFF.

This clonotype occurred many times. The J gene is TRBJ2-2, the V gene TRBV12-3 or TRBV12-4, with no clear D. V was pared by 7 bases and J by 1 base, with 4 bases between. The CDR3 covers 12 residues. This chain's CDR3 is CASMRNTGELFF. DNA for the CDR3: TGTGCCAGCATGAGGAACACCGGGGAGCTGTTTTTT.

This clonotype was seen ten or more times. The rearrangement uses TRBV3-1 and TRBJ2-7, with 7 bases that match TRBD1. The V segment lost 4 bases and the J segment 3 bases; nucleotides outside the gene matches: 3. CDR1 and CDR2 from the germline V gene are LGHDT and YNNKEL (reference sequence). The CDR3 runs to 13 residues. Written as DNA, the CDR3 is TGTGCCAGCAGCCGCCGGGACAGCTACGAGCAGTACTTC. This encodes CASSRRDSYEQYF.

This rearrangement joins TRBV2 to TRBJ2-7; 10 bases match TRBD1. Germline-derived CDR1 and CDR2 are SNHLY and FYNNEI. CDR3 length: 13 amino acids. V trimming: 7 bases; J trimming: 4 bases; junction bases outside the gene matches: 4. The CDR3 is CASKGQGRYEQYF. For the CDR3, the DNA is TGTGCCAGCAAGGGACAGGGGAGATACGAGCAGTACTTC.